This TCR beta chain comes out of a study of T cell clonality in common variable immunodeficiency. Clones were read by immunoSEQ multiplex PCR, and TCRdb kept only the in-frame ones, dropping some. Sampling found approximately 52,000 clones, none seen once. The CDR3 is 15 residues long. Trimming left V 1 base short and J 6 bases short, with 17 bases between. Germline assignment: CDR1 GTSNPN and CDR2 SVGIG (reference sequence). Study-level results: In common variable immunodeficiency, TCR beta chains reportedly carried fewer deletions and N-nucleotide insertions. CVID patient heterogeneity limited repertoire-clinical complication correlations.

This clone was recorded at least ten times. Its antigen is not identified. The read ends 3 residues early relative to the CDR3; the germline J gene fills the gap. Each donor provided roughly 4.5 to 8.5 ml of heparinized whole blood. The sample taken for sequencing was peripheral blood mononuclear cells. This TCR came from a person aged 18-70 years in good health. The chain has TRBV30 and TRBJ2-3, with TRBD2 as a possible D gene (6 bases). CDR3 bases read: TGTGCCTGGAGTGGGCTGGGACTCACATCCGATACG. It translates to CAWSGLGLTSDT. The CDR3 as a whole reads CAWSGLGLTSDTQYF. The whole variable domain, remainder taken from reference TRBV30 and TRBJ2-3, is SQTIHQWPATLVQPVGSPLSLECTVEGTSNPNLYWYRQAAGRGLQLLFYSVGIGQISSEVPQNLSASRPQDRQFILSSKKLLLSDSGFYLCAWSGLGLTSDTQYFGPGTRLTVL.